The TCR beta chain under discussion was sequenced for a study of T-cell memory formation after mild COVID-19. The trim removed 0 bases at V and 3 bases at J, leaving 8 bases unmatched. The CDR3 sequence is 18 residues long. Per the germline V gene, CDR1 is SGHTA and CDR2 is FQGTGA. About this clonotype: Its antigen is not known.

TCRdb itself ran the 5' RACE reads through MiXCR, one entry per CDR3 protein. Here the sample spans about 290,000 distinct CDR3 sequences, around a sixth being singletons. Study-wide points: A second wave expanding day 15 to 37 was CD4+-biased; contracting clones were balanced.

This sequence was found in a young man who had mild COVID-19 (a few samples of this study predate the infection). Cell type and time point are not known. The V gene is TRBV7-3, the J gene TRBJ2-1; 10 bases are a match to TRBD1. Sequenced material: PBMCs or a T cell subset sorted from them (not recorded which). In DNA, the CDR3 is TGTGCCAGCAGCTTAACGGAGACCGGGACAGGGGTCTACAATGAGCAGTTCTTC. It encodes CASSLTETGTGVYNEQFF.